The entry that follows covers one T cell receptor (beta chain) sequence. The data were obtained in a study of blood T cell repertoires in COVID-19. Overall study context: From the United States, Italy and Spain came samples of acute and convalescent COVID-19. PBMCs, B-cell-depleted T cells, or T cells provided the cDNA or gDNA that made up the material.

J lost 1 base, V lost 2 bases, and 5 bases had no gene match. This CDR3 region has 16 residues. Looked up from germline, CDR1 is SEHNR and CDR2 is FQNEAQ (reference sequence). As processed by the authors: From reference gene primer amplification, estimates of nucleated cell counts were derived. Repertoires were generated with immunoSEQ multiplex PCR, while TCRdb's copy carries only in-frame clones and drops some. V, J and clone size reflect that table, while D and trimming were determined from the DNA. The sample holds around 94,000 clones, about nine tenths seen once. The clonotype comes from a woman in her forties or fifties with COVID-19, enrolled during active disease. The chain employs TRBV7-9 and TRBJ1-5; 7 bases align to TRBD1. The sequencing sample was made of peripheral blood. CDR3 nucleotides: TGTGCCAGCAGCTTAAACAGGGGAAACAGCAATCAGCCCCAGCATTTT. Protein product: CASSLNRGNSNQPQHF.